A selection of T cell receptor beta chains follows, all from one sample in a study of shared clonotypes between healthy human individuals. Assay used: immunoSEQ multiplex PCR; TCRdb lists only in-frame clones, some missing. The sample yields a few hundred thousand clones, nearly 97% seen once. Sequenced input: naive CD8+ T cells sorted from blood. All receptors come from a woman in her 30s in good health. Both conserved end residues are part of each CDR3. D genes are given only for firm matches. Rows may omit the clone size; those that give it use once, few, many or a size class.

d_call: TRBD2; clone_size: .; j_call: TRBJ2-1; v_call: TRBV27; cdr3_nt: TGTGCCAGCAGTTTCACGGGAGGGCCCCCCGATGAGCAGTTCTTC; cdr3_aa: CASSFTGGPPDEQFF
d_call: .; clone_size: .; j_call: TRBJ2-3; v_call: TRBV18; cdr3_nt: TGTGCCAGCTCACCAAGACAGGTCCAGTCTAGCACAGATACGCAGTATTTT; cdr3_aa: CASSPRQVQSSTDTQYF
d_call: .; clone_size: .; j_call: TRBJ2-7; v_call: TRBV27; cdr3_nt: TGTGCCAGCACCCGGGATGGGGGGCCCTACGAGCAGTACTTC; cdr3_aa: CASTRDGGPYEQYF
d_call: .; clone_size: .; j_call: TRBJ2-1; v_call: TRBV9; cdr3_nt: TGTGCCAGCAGCGTGGGCGGCACAAATGAGCAGTTCTTC; cdr3_aa: CASSVGGTNEQFF
d_call: TRBD1; clone_size: .; j_call: TRBJ2-7; v_call: TRBV27; cdr3_nt: TGTGCCAGCAGGACAGGGCTCACTTACGAGCAGTACTTC; cdr3_aa: CASRTGLTYEQYF
d_call: TRBD2; clone_size: .; j_call: TRBJ2-7; v_call: TRBV28; cdr3_nt: TGTGCCAGCAGTCCCGAGGAATTGACTAGCGGAAGCTCCTACGAGCAGTACTTC; cdr3_aa: CASSPEELTSGSSYEQYF
d_call: .; clone_size: .; j_call: TRBJ2-4; v_call: TRBV9; cdr3_nt: TGTGCCAGCAGCGCCAACGACAGGTCACTAGCCAAAAACATTCAGTACTTC; cdr3_aa: CASSANDRSLAKNIQYF
d_call: TRBD1; clone_size: .; j_call: TRBJ2-3; v_call: TRBV28; cdr3_nt: TGTGCCAGCAGTGAAACAGGGGAACAGGATACGCAGTATTTT; cdr3_aa: CASSETGEQDTQYF
d_call: .; clone_size: .; j_call: TRBJ2-3; v_call: TRBV7-9; cdr3_nt: TGTGCCAGCAGCTCCCAAGAGGTAGCGTATACAGATACGCAGTATTTT; cdr3_aa: CASSSQEVAYTDTQYF
d_call: .; clone_size: .; j_call: TRBJ1-4; v_call: TRBV27; cdr3_nt: TGTGCCAGCAGTGACAGACCCCTTGCAACTAATGAAAAACTGTTTTTT; cdr3_aa: CASSDRPLATNEKLFF
d_call: .; clone_size: .; j_call: TRBJ2-1; v_call: TRBV4-1; cdr3_nt: TGCGCCAGCAGCCAAGTGGAAGGGCACGAGCAGTTCTTC; cdr3_aa: CASSQVEGHEQFF
d_call: TRBD2; clone_size: .; j_call: TRBJ2-1; v_call: TRBV27; cdr3_nt: TGTGCCAGCAGTTTGGTCGGTGGTGGACTAGCGGGAGGGCTCAATGAGCAGTTCTTC; cdr3_aa: CASSLVGGGLAGGLNEQFF
d_call: .; clone_size: .; j_call: TRBJ1-5; v_call: TRBV19; cdr3_nt: TGTGCCAGTAGTATTCGGGATAGCAATCAGCCCCAGCATTTT; cdr3_aa: CASSIRDSNQPQHF
d_call: .; clone_size: once; j_call: TRBJ2-7; v_call: TRBV27; cdr3_nt: TGTGCCAGCAGTTTATCCTCGAGTGCGGGCGTATTACCCTACGAGCAGTACTTC; cdr3_aa: CASSLSSSAGVLPYEQYF
d_call: .; clone_size: .; j_call: TRBJ2-7; v_call: TRBV19; cdr3_nt: .; cdr3_aa: CASSSGFSYEQYF
d_call: .; clone_size: .; j_call: TRBJ1-1; v_call: TRBV11-2; cdr3_nt: TGTGCCAGCAGCTACCGTCCGTGGCAGGGAAGCGAACAGGGAGCTTTCTTT; cdr3_aa: CASSYRPWQGSEQGAFF
d_call: .; clone_size: .; j_call: TRBJ2-2; v_call: TRBV11-2; cdr3_nt: TGTGCCAGCAGCTTCGGGGACTTTACCGCCGGGGAGCTGTTTTTT; cdr3_aa: CASSFGDFTAGELFF
d_call: .; clone_size: .; j_call: TRBJ2-2; v_call: TRBV27; cdr3_nt: TGTGCCAGCAGTTTAAGTGTGACTCCAATCGGGGAGCTGTTTTTT; cdr3_aa: CASSLSVTPIGELFF
d_call: TRBD2; clone_size: .; j_call: TRBJ2-7; v_call: TRBV27; cdr3_nt: TGTGCCAGCGGACCTAGCGGCTACGAGCAGTACTTC; cdr3_aa: CASGPSGYEQYF
d_call: .; clone_size: .; j_call: TRBJ1-2; v_call: TRBV27; cdr3_nt: TGTGCCAGCAGTTCTTTGGGGCCCTTCTATGGCTACACCTTC; cdr3_aa: CASSSLGPFYGYTF
d_call: .; clone_size: .; j_call: TRBJ2-3; v_call: TRBV13; cdr3_nt: TGTGCCAGCAGCTTAGGAACAGATACGCAGTATTTT; cdr3_aa: CASSLGTDTQYF
d_call: .; clone_size: .; j_call: TRBJ2-1; v_call: TRBV10-1; cdr3_nt: TGCGCCAGCAGTGGGGACAGACTAGACAATGAGCAGTTCTTC; cdr3_aa: CASSGDRLDNEQFF
d_call: .; clone_size: .; j_call: TRBJ1-5; v_call: TRBV28; cdr3_nt: TGTGCCAGCGAGCGTTTATTTGGGCTGGGGGGTCAGCCCCAGCATTTT; cdr3_aa: CASERLFGLGGQPQHF
d_call: .; clone_size: .; j_call: TRBJ2-1; v_call: TRBV27; cdr3_nt: TGTGCCAGCAGTTCGACAAAGATGGGGGAGCAGTTCTTC; cdr3_aa: CASSSTKMGEQFF
d_call: .; clone_size: .; j_call: TRBJ1-1; v_call: TRBV19; cdr3_nt: TGTGCCAGTAGGGCCGGGACACCTAACACTGAAGCTTTCTTT; cdr3_aa: CASRAGTPNTEAFF
d_call: .; clone_size: .; j_call: TRBJ2-7; v_call: TRBV29-1; cdr3_nt: TGCAGCGTTGCAGGTGGCGGGAACTACGAGCAGTACTTC; cdr3_aa: CSVAGGGNYEQYF